Each of the 17 T cell receptor beta chains below was sequenced from the same sample in a study of cytomegalovirus exposure and HLA in healthy donors. PCR employed 60 Vbeta and 13 Jbeta primers. Clones were sequenced by immunoSEQ multiplex PCR, and TCRdb holds only the in-frame ones, with some missing. In the table there are roughly 54,000 clones, 70% of which are singletons. The sequencing input was PBMCs. These TCRs come from a woman aged 55-70 years in good health and CMV-seropositive.

The chain links TRBV19 to TRBJ1-2; perhaps TRBD1 as D (5 bases). Germline V gene data show CDR1 as LNHDA and CDR2 as SQIVND (reference sequence). The V end was cut by 2 bases, the J end by 2 bases, with 6 bases between. CDR3 length: 13 amino acids. CDR3 region: CASSIQGNYGYTF. CDR3 nucleotides: TGTGCCAGTAGTATACAGGGAAACTATGGCTACACCTTC.

This clone showed up just a few times. The chain carries TRBV6-5 and TRBJ1-2; D is uncertain. The germline V gene encodes CDR1 MNHEY and CDR2 SVGAGI. V was trimmed by 2 bases and J by 6 bases, leaving 13 bases between them. The CDR3 runs 14 residues. CDR3 in amino acids: CASSYLWGVNGYTF. In DNA, the CDR3 is TGTGCCAGCAGTTACCTTTGGGGAGTGAATGGCTACACCTTC.

The chain combines TRBV27 with TRBJ1-1; the D gene is possibly TRBD1 (5 bases). Germline CDR1 is MNHEY and CDR2 is SMNVEV (reference sequence). The V end lost 3 bases, the J end lost 2 bases, and 10 bases lay between the germline ends. The CDR3 extends over 14 amino acids. The CDR3 protein is CASSLLGDNTEAFF. CDR3 bases: TGTGCCAGCAGTTTGTTAGGGGATAACACTGAAGCTTTCTTT.

This chain links TRBV4-1 with TRBJ1-2, with a weak D call TRBD1 (5 bases). Germline V gene sequence: CDR1 MGHRA, CDR2 YSYEKL. The V end was cut by 4 bases, the J end by 7 bases, with 13 bases between. This CDR3 has 13 amino acids. The CDR3 loop reads CASSPTNGGGYTF. DNA for the CDR3: TGCGCCAGCAGCCCGACAAACGGGGGTGGCTACACCTTC.

V gene TRBV9 combines with J gene TRBJ1-2; tentative D call: TRBD1 (6 bases). The CDR3 is 14 amino acids. CDR1 is SGDLS, CDR2 YYNGEE, per germline. V was trimmed by 4 bases and J by 8 bases, leaving 18 bases between them. Here the CDR3 reads CASSSLTGPGGYTF. The CDR3 DNA reads TGTGCCAGCAGCTCCTTGACAGGCCCCGGGGGCTACACCTTC.

This clone appeared a few times. V usage is TRBV4-1 and J usage is TRBJ2-3, with D maybe TRBD2 (5 bases). The CDR3 length is 16 residues. CDR1 is MGHRA and CDR2 is YSYEKL in the germline V gene. V shed 0 bases and J shed 2 bases, with 12 bases lying between them. The CDR3 is CASSQDGRTSTDTQYF. The CDR3 DNA follows: TGCGCCAGCAGCCAAGATGGGAGAACCTCCACAGATACGCAGTATTTT.

The chain recombines TRBV7-2 with TRBJ1-2, with 8 bases identical to TRBD1. This CDR3 has 16 amino acids. V shed 5 bases and J 8 bases; nucleotides not matched to a gene: 16. Germline V gene sequence: CDR1 SGHTA, CDR2 FQGNSA. The CDR3 sequence: CASSDRGQGPTMGYTF. The DNA for the CDR3 is TGTGCCAGCAGCGACCGCGGACAGGGACCCACTATGGGCTACACCTTC.

The chain recombines TRBV5-1 with TRBJ2-3; D is undetermined. V gave up 0 bases and J gave up 0 bases, with 5 bases separating them. The CDR3 is 14 amino acids. The germline gives CDR1 SGHRS, CDR2 YFSETQ. The CDR3 loop reads CASSLGSSTDTQYF. The CDR3 DNA reads as TGCGCCAGCAGCTTGGGTTCTAGCACAGATACGCAGTATTTT.

V usage is TRBV28 and J usage is TRBJ1-2, with D possibly TRBD1 on 6 matching bases. V was pared by 10 bases and J by 2 bases, with 8 bases between. The germline V gene has CDR1 MDHEN and CDR2 SYDVKM. This CDR3 region has 11 residues. In DNA form, the CDR3 reads TGTGCCATAGGACAGAACTATGGCTACACCTTC. It specifies CAIGQNYGYTF.

The chain is built from TRBV6-5 and TRBJ1-1, with 8 bases fitting TRBD1. Germline V gene lookup returns CDR1 MNHEY and CDR2 SVGAGI. The CDR3 sequence is 13 residues long. V lost 5 bases and J lost 6; bases outside the gene matches: 5. Here the CDR3 reads CASSQGARAEAFF. CDR3 in DNA: TGTGCCAGCAGTCAGGGGGCGAGAGCTGAAGCTTTCTTT.

This clone turned up a few times. The rearrangement links TRBV29-1 to TRBJ1-2, with TRBD1 matching over 9 bases. This CDR3 region has 13 residues. The J segment lost 5 bases and the V segment lost 6 bases, leaving 7 bases of the junction unmatched. From germline, CDR1 is SQVTM and CDR2 ANQGSEA. DNA of the CDR3: TGCAGCGTCAAGGGACAGGGACAATATGGCTACACCTTC. It is translated as CSVKGQGQYGYTF.

The chain carries TRBV6-5 and TRBJ2-5; 10 bases line up with TRBD2. The DNA end lines up better with TRBJ2-7; the J call may be wrong. This CDR3 comprises 14 residues. The germline CDR1 and CDR2 sequences are MNHEY and SVGAGI. The CDR3 nucleotides read TGTGCCAGCCGCCCTAGCGGGGGAACCTACGAGCAGTACTTC. Its protein is CASRPSGGTYEQYF.

CDR3 loop: CASSLVAPAGGIYNEQFF. The CDR3 nucleotides are TGTGCCAGCAGCTTAGTAGCCCCGGCGGGGGGAATTTACAATGAGCAGTTCTTC. This chain connects TRBV11-2 to TRBJ2-1; TRBD2 aligns across 8 bases. Germline V gene sequence: CDR1 SGHAT, CDR2 FQNNGV. V trimming: 1 base; J trimming: 4 bases; junction bases outside the gene matches: 12. The CDR3 has 18 amino acids.

The chain combines TRBV6-6 with TRBJ1-2; the D is unclear. V was shortened by 6 bases and J by 8 bases, with 16 bases between the two germline ends. This CDR3 region has 13 residues. The germline gives CDR1 MNHNY, CDR2 SVGAGI (reference sequence). CDR3 amino acids: CASSPDGKRGYTF. In DNA form, the CDR3 reads TGTGCCAGCAGCCCGGACGGGAAGCGGGGCTACACCTTC.

V is TRBV10-3 and J is TRBJ1-1, with D perhaps TRBD1 (5 bases). Trimming left V 6 bases short and J 1 base short, with 9 bases between. CDR3 size: 13 residues. The germline CDR1 and CDR2 sequences are ENHRY and SYGVKD. The CDR3 DNA reads TGTGCCATCAGGGACACTGAGAACACTGAAGCTTTCTTT. Amino acid sequence: CAIRDTENTEAFF.

The V gene is TRBV2, the J gene TRBJ1-5; 8 bases fit TRBD1. There are 17 residues in the CDR3. CDR1 SNHLY and CDR2 FYNNEI come from the germline V gene. Trimming removed 5 bases from V and 6 bases from J; junction bases left unmatched: 15. This chain's CDR3 is CASSFWGAAGGSQPQHF. The DNA of the CDR3 is TGTGCCAGCAGTTTTTGGGGTGCCGCAGGGGGCTCTCAGCCCCAGCATTTT.

The rearrangement links TRBV6-5 to TRBJ2-7, with 7 bases that match TRBD2. This CDR3 contains 12 residues. Germline V gene lookup returns CDR1 MNHEY and CDR2 SVGAGI. V lost 6 bases to trimming and J lost 3 bases; unmatched junction nucleotides: 2. The CDR3 coding sequence is TGTGCCAGCAGAAGCGGGATCTACGAGCAGTACTTC. Translating gives CASRSGIYEQYF.